This record covers a single T cell receptor beta chain. What it binds is unknown. The entry originates in a study of regulatory and conventional T cells in RAG deficiency. Points from the study as a whole: Patient subsets had shorter CDR3s; Omenn Treg-Tconv overlap exceeded 85%. Shannon entropy fell and Simpson indices rose in RAG-deficient patients.

Assay used: immunoSEQ multiplex PCR; TCRdb lists only in-frame clones, some missing. The data show about 46,000 clones, with 70% to 90% seen just once and 0.51% held by the top ten. The sorted conventional CD4+ T cells were CD25-low and CD127-high, with genomic DNA sequenced. Germline V gives CDR1 SEHNR, CDR2 FQNEAQ (reference sequence). The CDR3 runs 15 residues. V lost 5 bases and J 4 bases, leaving 16 bases between the germline ends. The data also belong to a second study, concerning regulatory T cells. As reported in that work: The primer mix had 52 TRBV and 13 TRBJ primers. Regulatory T cells showed the strongest V-J pair restriction and V/J gene skewing among patient repertoires.

The receptor was derived from a human donor in good health. The genes are TRBV7-9 and TRBJ2-3; perhaps D is TRBD1 or TRBD2 (6 bases each). Material: CD4+ effector T cells sorted from blood. Here the CDR3 DNA reads TGTGCCAGCAGCCAAGGGGGGTATCGGGCAGATACGCAGTATTTT. Its protein is CASSQGGYRADTQYF.